The subject of this entry is one T cell receptor (beta chain). Its target is unknown. This record belongs to a study of T-cell memory formation after mild COVID-19. Study-wide results and caveats: CD4+ contracting clones were mainly CM and EM; CD8+ ones, EMRA. Specificity for SARS-CoV-2 was not confirmed among the second-wave clones peaking on day 37.

Trimming removed 0 bases from V and 0 bases from J, with 14 bases in between. The CDR3 length is 17 residues. Looked up from germline, CDR1 is MNHEY and CDR2 is SVGAGI. 5'RACE primed from the constant segment yielded TCR alpha and TCR beta cDNA libraries bearing sample barcodes and UMIs. One entry per CDR3 protein results from TCRdb running MiXCR on the 5' RACE reads. The data show 350,000 or so distinct CDR3 sequences, more than 20% seen once. Sequenced material: PBMCs or a T cell subset sorted from them (not recorded which). The chain recombines TRBV6-5 with TRBJ1-1; D call uncertain. This TCR derives from a man younger than 30 who had mild COVID-19 (a few samples of this study predate the infection). Cell type and time point are not known. The CDR3 sequence: CASSYSTGSHMNTEAFF. The CDR3, as DNA: TGTGCCAGCAGTTACTCGACGGGCAGTCACATGAACACTGAAGCTTTCTTT.